The text below deals with one TCR beta chain. The antigen is undetermined. CDR3 length: 15 residues. Germline CDR1 is MDHEN and CDR2 is SYDVKM. Trimming took 1 base from V and 0 from J, leaving 7 bases between them. PCR employed 60 Vbeta and 13 Jbeta primers. This table comes from immunoSEQ multiplex PCR, and its TCRdb copy is limited to in-frame clones, with some not included. The sample lists about 120,000 clones; about four fifths were seen once. This specimen belongs to a study of cytomegalovirus exposure and HLA in healthy donors. Whole-study results and caveats: Researchers counted around 170 TCR beta chains as cytomegalovirus-associated.

The chain carries TRBV28 and TRBJ1-3; no firm D call. The receptor comes from a man aged 30 to 45 in good health and CMV-seropositive. The specimen sequenced was PBMCs. The CDR3 DNA reads as TGTGCCAGCAGTTTATTGCCCGGCTCTGGAAACACCATATATTTT. It specifies CASSLLPGSGNTIYF.